These T cell receptor beta chains were read from a single sample in a study of T cell repertoires in cytomegalovirus infection. Antigens for these TCRs are unknown. Each CDR3 protein gets one entry after TCRdb re-called the reads with MiXCR. This repertoire shows about 830,000 distinct CDR3 sequences, about 30% found once; its top ten account for under 15%. The source material was cultured CD8+ T cells from PBMCs, sampled from culture after CMV antigen stimulation. Receptor source: a human donor in good health (CMV status not recorded). Some clones in this sample may be carry-over from other donors' samples. Each CDR3 is given without its conserved first and last residue. Fields, in order: J gene, D gene, V gene, CDR3 protein. The D gene is left open where the match is weak.

TRBJ2-2	.	TRBV7-6	ASSSTFGELF
TRBJ1-2	.	TRBV27	ASSSLGPRNYGYT
TRBJ1-1	.	TRBV4-2	ASSQARETYTEAF
TRBJ1-2	TRBD1	TRBV4-1	ASSHTGGKDYGYT
TRBJ2-7	.	TRBV7-2	ASSSKTQSSYEQY
TRBJ2-1	.	TRBV5-1	ASSLGGREVDEQF
TRBJ2-1	.	TRBV12-3/TRBV12-4	ASSLGDGAEQF
TRBJ1-5	.	TRBV7-9	ASSLVGQNSNQPQH
TRBJ2-1	TRBD2	TRBV7-2	ASSLVNSGSKSSYNEQF
TRBJ2-2	.	TRBV29-1	SVGNMDTGELF
TRBJ2-1	.	TRBV7-3	ASSSSLINEQF
TRBJ2-2	.	TRBV3-1	ASSQVQSKNTGELF
TRBJ2-7	TRBD2	TRBV20-1	SARASGGANEQY
TRBJ2-1	TRBD1	TRBV5-1	ASSFGQGAANEQF
TRBJ2-3	TRBD2	TRBV6-6	ASGEGPTDTQY
TRBJ2-7	TRBD1	TRBV7-9	ASSLEGGQGARQY
TRBJ2-5	.	TRBV20-1	SASPDQETQY
TRBJ1-1	.	TRBV12-3/TRBV12-4	ASSPYQDRNTEAF
TRBJ1-4	.	TRBV6-2/TRBV6-3	ASSWETNEKLF
TRBJ2-7	TRBD1	TRBV19	ASSRQGARHEQY
TRBJ1-1	TRBD1	TRBV6-1	ASKTGEYTEAF
TRBJ2-1	.	TRBV6-5	ASSYSIGAAYNEQF
TRBJ1-1	.	TRBV4-1	ASSLEEQGTEAF
TRBJ1-2	.	TRBV6-5	ASSYEPGHPYGYT
TRBJ1-2	.	TRBV9	ASSVGGGNYGYT
TRBJ2-3	.	TRBV6-1	ASSIGRSSTDTQY
TRBJ2-5	.	TRBV7-6	ASSLRFGETQY
TRBJ2-1	.	TRBV27	ASSLNSGLNEQF
TRBJ1-2	.	TRBV4-2	ASLGGRDNYGYT
TRBJ2-1	.	TRBV3-1	ASSQETSLDEQF
TRBJ2-3	TRBD1	TRBV6-4	ASSDLGTGRTRGQY
TRBJ2-1	.	TRBV6-1	ASSVGASYNEQF
TRBJ2-1	TRBD2	TRBV6-2/TRBV6-3	ASNWIWASGDLVDNEQF